The next 20 T cell receptor beta chains were all read from a single sample in a study of T cell responses to AZD1222 COVID-19 vaccine. Profiling relied on immunoSEQ multiplex PCR, and the TCRdb table lists in-frame clones only, not all of them. The sample shows about 120,000 clones, roughly 89% of them seen only once. Specimen: peripheral blood, collected 28 days after the second AZD1222 dose. These TCRs come from an adult who received the AZD1222 COVID-19 vaccine.

The sample holds one count of this clone. The CDR3 region is CASSQATSGGPYNEQFF. CDR3 in DNA: TGCGCCAGCAGCCAAGCAACTAGCGGGGGACCTTACAATGAGCAGTTCTTC. The genes are TRBV4-3 and TRBJ2-1, with 11 bases that match TRBD2. The CDR3 is 17 amino acids. V lost 1 base to trimming and J lost 4 bases; unmatched junction nucleotides: 6. Germline V gives CDR1 LGHNA, CDR2 YSLEER.

V gene TRBV6-1 combines with J gene TRBJ1-5; no reliable D call. Germline V gives CDR1 MNHNS, CDR2 SASEGT. The CDR3 loop spans 12 amino acids. The V gene lost 0 bases and the J gene lost 7 bases, with 4 bases spanning the gap. DNA for the CDR3: TGTGCCAGCAGTGAAGCTCGACAGCCCCAGCATTTT. Protein sequence: CASSEARQPQHF.

This chain links TRBV4-3 with TRBJ2-7; tentatively, D is TRBD1 (5 bases). The germline V gene has CDR1 LGHNA and CDR2 YSLEER. There are 15 residues in the CDR3. V lost 1 base and J lost 2, with 12 bases in between. The CDR3 region is CASSQGLQGTYEQYF. DNA for the CDR3: TGCGCCAGCAGCCAAGGGCTCCAGGGAACCTACGAGCAGTACTTC.

This chain joins TRBV3-1 (or the pseudogene TRBV3-2) and TRBJ2-5; D gene uncertain. The CDR3 covers 13 residues. With 8 bases removed from V and 1 base from J, the gap between germline ends came to 11 bases. Germline CDR1 and CDR2: LGHDT and YNNKEL (reference sequence). The CDR3 nucleotides are TGTGCCAGCGGAACCCCCCCCCAAGAGACCCAGTACTTC. As protein: CASGTPPQETQYF.

The CDR3 DNA reads TGTGCCAGCAGCTTTTTAGCGGGGGGGTCCTACAATGAGCAGTTCTTC. It codes for CASSFLAGGSYNEQFF. The chain is built from TRBV5-6 and TRBJ2-1; 11 bases line up with TRBD2. The CDR3 covers 16 residues. The germline gives CDR1 SGHDT, CDR2 YYEEEE. V trimming: 2 bases; J trimming: 1 base; junction bases outside the gene matches: 2.

This rearrangement joins TRBV18 to TRBJ2-6, with D hard to call. The CDR3 length is 12 residues. The V and J ends lost 8 bases and 3 bases respectively, with 5 bases between them. The germline gives CDR1 KGHSH, CDR2 LQKENI. CDR3 region: CASKDGANVLTF. The DNA for the CDR3 is TGTGCCAGCAAGGATGGGGCCAACGTCCTGACTTTC. Full variable domain (remainder filled in from reference TRBV18 and TRBJ2-6): NAGVMQNPRHLVRRRGQEARLRCSPMKGHSHVYWYRQLPEEGLKFMVYLQKENIIDESGMPKERFSAEFPKEGPSILRIQQVVRGDSAAYFCASKDGANVLTFGAGSRLTVL.

The chain recombines TRBV3-1 (or the pseudogene TRBV3-2) with TRBJ2-5, with 9 bases identical to TRBD1. The CDR3 consists of 17 residues. After removal of 0 bases from V and 2 bases from J, the junction contained 7 bases not matched to a gene. Germline CDR1 reads LGHDT; CDR2 reads YNNKEL (reference sequence). The CDR3 bases are TGTGCCAGCAGCCAAGATTTACCGGACAGGGGACAAGAGACCCAGTACTTC. As protein: CASSQDLPDRGQETQYF.

This clone came up once. The same CDR3 is also encoded by other DNA sequences in this sample. The J gene is TRBJ2-5, the V gene TRBV9; D is unresolved. This CDR3 has 13 residues. Germline V CDR1 and CDR2: SGDLS, YYNGEE. The germline V and J ends were trimmed by 0 bases and 2 bases, with 5 bases remaining between them. The CDR3 spells CASSVAGQETQYF. The DNA of the CDR3 is TGTGCCAGCAGCGTAGCAGGACAAGAGACCCAGTACTTC.

This clone was counted a few times. The rearrangement uses TRBV9 and TRBJ1-5; D unresolved. The V end was cut by 0 bases, the J end by 6 bases, with 7 bases between. Germline V gene sequence: CDR1 SGDLS, CDR2 YYNGEE. This CDR3 comprises 13 residues. The CDR3 reads CASSVGLGQPQHF. CDR3 coding DNA: TGTGCCAGCAGCGTAGGGTTGGGTCAGCCCCAGCATTTT.

The rearrangement joins TRBV30 to TRBJ2-7; no firm D call. Germline CDR1 and CDR2: GTSNPN and SVGIG (reference sequence). Trimming shortened V by 1 base and J by 12 bases, and 13 bases separated the two germline ends. The length of the CDR3 is 11 residues. CDR3 DNA sequence: TGTGCCTGGAGTGAAAACGGGTTTAGGTACTTC. This gives the protein CAWSENGFRYF.

J is TRBJ1-2 and V is TRBV6-5, with unresolved D. CDR1 and CDR2 (germline): MNHEY, SVGAGI. Trimming shortened V by 2 bases and J by 7 bases, and 14 bases separated the two germline ends. The CDR3 totals 14 residues. The CDR3 spells CASSYREGAGGYTF. The CDR3 DNA sequence: TGTGCCAGCAGTTACCGGGAGGGCGCTGGTGGCTACACCTTC.

V and J are TRBV5-4 and TRBJ2-7, with D possibly TRBD1 on 7 matching bases. Per germline, CDR1 SGHNT and CDR2 YYREEE (reference sequence). The CDR3 has 15 amino acids. V shed 4 bases and J shed 3 bases, with 17 bases lying between them. CDR3 nucleotides: TGTGCCAGCAGCATCCCGACAGGGAGGAACTACGAGCAGTACTTC. It specifies CASSIPTGRNYEQYF.

The chain recombines TRBV5-6 with TRBJ2-7; 9 bases match TRBD1. J was trimmed by 2 bases and V by 3 bases; bases with no gene match: 6. The germline CDR1 and CDR2 sequences are SGHDT and YYEEEE. The CDR3 spans 15 residues. This CDR3 is CASSSRDRATYEQYF. DNA of the CDR3: TGTGCCAGCAGCTCCCGGGACAGGGCAACCTACGAGCAGTACTTC.

The rearrangement links TRBV29-1 to TRBJ2-1; 11 bases align to TRBD2. CDR3 length: 16 amino acids. Germline V gives CDR1 SQVTM, CDR2 ANQGSEA. With V trimmed by 2 bases and J by 7 bases, 10 bases remained unmatched. The CDR3 nucleotides are TGCAGCGTTGAAACCATAGCGGGGGGGCCTGGGAATGAGCAGTTCTTC. Amino acid sequence: CSVETIAGGPGNEQFF.

The gene calls are TRBV4-2 and TRBJ1-3; possibly TRBD1 for D (5 bases). Germline lookup yields CDR1 LGHNA and CDR2 YNFKEQ. The CDR3 length is 16 residues. V dropped 2 bases and J dropped 0 bases, with 11 bases sitting between them. The CDR3 DNA reads as TGTGCCAGCAGCCAAACAGGCGCTGACTCTGGAAACACCATATATTTT. It translates to CASSQTGADSGNTIYF.

The V gene is TRBV5-6, the J gene TRBJ1-6, with 10 nucleotides matching TRBD1. The germline V gene has CDR1 SGHDT and CDR2 YYEEEE. V lost 4 bases and J lost 7; bases outside the gene matches: 5. CDR3 length: 15 residues. CDR3 nucleotide sequence: TGTGCCAGCAGCGCCAGGACAGGGGGGAATTCACCCCTCCACTTT. Amino acids: CASSARTGGNSPLHF.

The V gene is TRBV5-1, the J gene TRBJ2-7; the D gene is possibly TRBD1 (6 bases). Germline CDR1 is SGHRS and CDR2 is YFSETQ. Trimming took 7 bases from V and 1 from J, leaving 15 bases between them. The CDR3 is 14 amino acids. CDR3 in amino acids: CASLPQGKSYEQYF. CDR3 sequence (DNA): TGCGCCAGCCTGCCCCAGGGGAAATCCTACGAGCAGTACTTC.

The CDR3 DNA reads TGCGCCAGCAGCCAAGATCCGTTCGGAAACAATGAGCAGTTCTTC. It is translated as CASSQDPFGNNEQFF. The V gene is TRBV4-3, the J gene TRBJ2-1; D remains ambiguous. The ends were cut back, 0 bases at V and 5 bases at J, with 11 bases in the middle. Germline V gives CDR1 LGHNA, CDR2 YSLEER. The CDR3 is 15 residues long.

This chain joins TRBV7-2 and TRBJ2-1; 8 nucleotides match TRBD1. This CDR3 is built from 15 residues. J was trimmed by 7 bases and V by 2 bases; bases with no gene match: 7. Germline-derived CDR1 and CDR2 are SGHTA and FQGNSA. The CDR3 sequence is CASSLSAGGLNEQFF. The CDR3 nucleotides are TGTGCCAGCAGCTTAAGTGCAGGGGGCCTTAATGAGCAGTTCTTC.

V gene TRBV6-1 combines with J gene TRBJ2-3, with 8 bases lining up with TRBD2. Germline CDR1 and CDR2: MNHNS and SASEGT. V was clipped by 3 bases and J by 1 base; unmatched bases: 6. This CDR3 comprises 16 residues. The CDR3 loop reads CASSDGSGIRTDTQYF. The CDR3 DNA is TGTGCCAGCAGTGATGGTAGCGGGATCCGCACAGATACGCAGTATTTT.